These T cell receptor beta chains were read from a single sample in a study of CD8 T cells in Susac syndrome. TCRdb passed the immunoSEQ multiplex PCR reads through MiXCR, listing each CDR3 protein once. The sample holds 95,000 to 150,000 distinct CDR3 sequences; around 94% are singletons and the top ten take around 0.087%. Sequenced: CD4+ T cells from PBMCs. All receptors come from a human donor in good health. CDR3s leave out the opening cysteine and the closing phenylalanine or tryptophan.

J gene,CDR3 length,V gene,CDR3 protein
TRBJ1-2,13,TRBV13,ASSPIRAEGYGYT
TRBJ2-1,14,TRBV9,ASSSRGGDTYNEQF
TRBJ2-3,14,TRBV29-1,SLRSYTSTSTDTQY
TRBJ1-1,9,TRBV2,ASSGDTEAF
TRBJ2-1,13,TRBV2,ASSGYWGGSDEQF
TRBJ1-1,14,TRBV2,ASRPLLAAGNTEAF
TRBJ2-5,12,TRBV7-2,ASSRKTGQGTQY
TRBJ1-1,12,TRBV12-5,ASGLGQSWTEAF
TRBJ2-1,15,TRBV4-3,ASSQAFGTSVDNEQF
TRBJ1-2,10,TRBV30,AWSGLYYGYT
TRBJ2-3,10,TRBV6-6,ASSYVADTQY
TRBJ1-2,12,TRBV12-3/TRBV12-4,ASSRGGQAYGYT
TRBJ1-1,11,TRBV20-1,SAQGQGGTEAF
TRBJ2-5,17,TRBV19,ASSIELRFRQRGEETQY
TRBJ1-1,11,TRBV20-1,SAREGGNTEAF
TRBJ2-7,12,TRBV19,ASSAGKGTYEQY